This T cell receptor beta chain was recovered during a study of blood T cell repertoires in COVID-19 (dated by TCRdb to 2018 to 2021). Looking at the study overall: Samples covering the acute and convalescent phases of COVID-19 were provided by collaborators in the United States, Italy and Spain. Subjects who had been exposed to COVID-19, were actively infected with it, or had recovered from it provided the deeply sampled blood TCRbeta repertoires that made up the dataset. HLA class I and class II types, where available, came from metadata supplied by the sample provider rather than from assay-based typing. A de-identified subject ID, COVID-19 status, age in years and sex were almost always included in the sample metadata. The prospective study material was composed of cDNA or gDNA derived from T cells, B-cell-depleted T cells, or PBMCs. The samples were drawn from two sources: the first 160 participants of the ongoing ImmuneRACE study, and 950 to 1,500 subjects contributed by 6 global collaborators. The repertoires were released in a freely available public database intended as a resource for research on the immune response to SARS-CoV-2. Points the paper makes about the study in general: How much clinical and demographic metadata was included differed by source and by participant, and the metadata was provided uncurated.

TCRbeta CDR3 regions were amplified from genomic DNA using the immunoSEQ Assay, a bias-controlled multiplex PCR. In the authors' own workflow: The number of nucleated cells in each sample was estimated by amplification of reference gene primers within the assay. To quantify the absolute abundance of each unique TCRbeta CDR3 rearrangement, sequence reads were collapsed and filtered. For each sample, productive Simpson clonality was calculated by taking the square root of Simpson's diversity index across productive rearrangements. TCRdb provides this immuneACCESS table in a form limited to in-frame rearrangements. Some clones are lacking; in checked studies, under half of them reflect an unresolved V gene, and why the rest are absent is not known. The V and J calls and the clone size are those of that table, but D and trimming were determined from the DNA. The sample records over 100,000 clones, approximately 80% of which are singletons. Roughly 4.3% of the sample is in the top ten clones.

Each collaborating institution followed its own protocols to collect whole blood in K2EDTA tubes. For TCRbeta analysis, collaborators shipped samples in one of three forms: frozen whole blood, isolated PBMCs, or DNA extracted from either of those sample types. The CDR3 measures 16 amino acids from cysteine to phenylalanine. Of all the DNA, just the CDR3 is kept, 48 bases in frame from base 1. Based on the germline V gene, the CDR1 and CDR2 sequences are SGHTS and YDEGEE. Ends trimmed: V by 0 bases, J by 4 bases; bases unmatched to a gene: 8. This clone appeared once. Its antigen has not been determined. No clone much larger than this one lies a single base away; base qualities are absent.

Sequenced: peripheral blood. The chain uses TRBV5-8 and TRBJ1-2, with 8 middle bases fitting TRBD1. The sequence derives from a woman older than 75 with acute or convalescent COVID-19. The CDR3 amino acid sequence is: CASSLVLQGAGYGYTF. The DNA sequence is as follows: TGTGCCAGCAGCTTGGTCCTTCAGGGGGCCGGCTATGGCTACACCTTC.